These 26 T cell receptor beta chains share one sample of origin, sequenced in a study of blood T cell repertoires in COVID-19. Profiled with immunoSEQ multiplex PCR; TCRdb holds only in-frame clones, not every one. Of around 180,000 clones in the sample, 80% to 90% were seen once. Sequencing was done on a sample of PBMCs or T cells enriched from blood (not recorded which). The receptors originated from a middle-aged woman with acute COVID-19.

The CDR3 region is CASSLGGSSNEKLFF. In nucleotides, the CDR3 is TGTGCCAGCAGTTTAGGGGGGTCGTCTAATGAAAAACTGTTTTTT. The V and J genes are TRBV28 and TRBJ1-4; a possible D gene is TRBD1 (5 bases). V lost 2 bases, J lost 3 bases, and 10 bases lay in between. The germline gives CDR1 MDHEN, CDR2 SYDVKM. The CDR3 extends over 15 amino acids.

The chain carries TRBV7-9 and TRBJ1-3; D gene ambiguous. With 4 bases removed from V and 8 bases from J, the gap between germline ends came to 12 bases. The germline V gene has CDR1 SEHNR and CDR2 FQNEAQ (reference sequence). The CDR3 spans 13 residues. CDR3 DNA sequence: TGTGCCAGCAGCTCCCACCCACTTCACACCATATATTTT. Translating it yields CASSSHPLHTIYF.

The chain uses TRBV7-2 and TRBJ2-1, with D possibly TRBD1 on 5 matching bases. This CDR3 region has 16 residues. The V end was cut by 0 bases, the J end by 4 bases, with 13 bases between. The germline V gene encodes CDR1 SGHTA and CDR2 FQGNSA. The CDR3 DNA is TGTGCCAGCAGCTTAGCTACCCCCAAGGGGTACAATGAGCAGTTCTTC. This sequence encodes CASSLATPKGYNEQFF.

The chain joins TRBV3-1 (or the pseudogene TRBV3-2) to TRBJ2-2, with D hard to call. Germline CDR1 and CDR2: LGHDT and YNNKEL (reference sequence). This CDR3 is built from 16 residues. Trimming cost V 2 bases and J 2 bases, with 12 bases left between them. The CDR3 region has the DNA TGTGCCAGCAGCCAACGGGTGGGTGTAAACACCGGGGAGCTGTTTTTT. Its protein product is CASSQRVGVNTGELFF.

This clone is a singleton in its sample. CDR3 amino acids: CASSQDQPQGYTGELFF. The CDR3 DNA reads as TGTGCCAGCAGCCAAGATCAACCCCAGGGGTACACCGGGGAGCTGTTTTTT. The chain couples TRBV4-2 to TRBJ2-2; TRBD1 is a possible D gene (6 bases). This CDR3 region has 17 residues. V lost 0 bases, J lost 3 bases, and 14 bases lay in between. Germline V gene data show CDR1 as LGHNA and CDR2 as YNFKEQ.

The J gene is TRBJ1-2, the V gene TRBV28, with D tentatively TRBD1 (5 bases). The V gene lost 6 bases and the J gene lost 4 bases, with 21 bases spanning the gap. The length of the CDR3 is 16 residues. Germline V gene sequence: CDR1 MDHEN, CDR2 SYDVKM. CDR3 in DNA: TGTGCCAGCAGAGGGGTGGGGGGAGACAGAACCTATGGCTACACCTTC. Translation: CASRGVGGDRTYGYTF.

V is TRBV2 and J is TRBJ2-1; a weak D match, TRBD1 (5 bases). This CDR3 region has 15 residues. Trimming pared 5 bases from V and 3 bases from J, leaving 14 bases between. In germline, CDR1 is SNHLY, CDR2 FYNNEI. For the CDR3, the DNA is TGTGCCAGCAGTTTAGACAGAAGCCTCTACAATGAGCAGTTCTTC. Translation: CASSLDRSLYNEQFF.

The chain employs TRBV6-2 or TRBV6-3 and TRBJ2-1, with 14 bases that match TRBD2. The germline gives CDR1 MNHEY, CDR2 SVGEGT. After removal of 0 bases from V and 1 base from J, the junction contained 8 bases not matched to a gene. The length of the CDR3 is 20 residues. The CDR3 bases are TGTGCCAGCAGTTACTCCACTGGGACTAGCGGGAGCATTTCCTACAATGAGCAGTTCTTC. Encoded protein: CASSYSTGTSGSISYNEQFF.

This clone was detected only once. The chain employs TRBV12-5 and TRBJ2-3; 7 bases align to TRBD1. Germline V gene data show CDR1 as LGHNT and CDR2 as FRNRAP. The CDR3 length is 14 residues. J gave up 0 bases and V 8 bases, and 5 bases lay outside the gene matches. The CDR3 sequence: CASKTGYSTDTQYF. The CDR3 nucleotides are TGTGCTAGTAAGACAGGGTATAGCACAGATACGCAGTATTTT.

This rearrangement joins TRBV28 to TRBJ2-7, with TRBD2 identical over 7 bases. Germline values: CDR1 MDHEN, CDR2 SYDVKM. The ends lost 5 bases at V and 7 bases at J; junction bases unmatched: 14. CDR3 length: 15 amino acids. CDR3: CASSPGTTRLEEQYF. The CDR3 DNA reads TGTGCCAGCAGTCCCGGGACTACCCGTTTGGAGGAGCAGTACTTC.

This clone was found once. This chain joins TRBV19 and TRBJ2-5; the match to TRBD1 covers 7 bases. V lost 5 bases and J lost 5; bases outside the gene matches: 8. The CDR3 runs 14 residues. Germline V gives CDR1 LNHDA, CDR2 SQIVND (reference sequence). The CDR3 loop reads CASSPGTAPETQYF. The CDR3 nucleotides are TGTGCCAGTAGTCCCGGGACAGCGCCTGAGACCCAGTACTTC.

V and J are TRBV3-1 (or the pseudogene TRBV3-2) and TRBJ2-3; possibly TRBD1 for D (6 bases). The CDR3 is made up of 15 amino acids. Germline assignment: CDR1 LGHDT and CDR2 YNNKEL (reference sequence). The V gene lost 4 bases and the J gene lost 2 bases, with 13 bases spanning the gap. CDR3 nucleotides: TGTGCCAGCAGCCTCAGGGGTATTTCCACAGATACGCAGTATTTT. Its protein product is CASSLRGISTDTQYF.

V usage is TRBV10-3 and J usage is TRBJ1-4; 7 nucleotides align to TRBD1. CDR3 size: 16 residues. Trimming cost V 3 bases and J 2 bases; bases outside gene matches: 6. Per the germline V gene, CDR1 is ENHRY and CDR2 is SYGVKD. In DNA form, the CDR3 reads TGTGCCATCAGTGATCTTAGCAGGGGGACTAATGAAAAACTGTTTTTT. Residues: CAISDLSRGTNEKLFF.

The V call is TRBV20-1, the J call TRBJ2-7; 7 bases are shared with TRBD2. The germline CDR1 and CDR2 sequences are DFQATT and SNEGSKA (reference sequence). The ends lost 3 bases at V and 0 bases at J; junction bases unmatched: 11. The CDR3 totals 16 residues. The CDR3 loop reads CSASRLGEGSSYEQYF. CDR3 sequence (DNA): TGCAGTGCTAGTCGATTGGGGGAGGGAAGCTCCTACGAGCAGTACTTC.

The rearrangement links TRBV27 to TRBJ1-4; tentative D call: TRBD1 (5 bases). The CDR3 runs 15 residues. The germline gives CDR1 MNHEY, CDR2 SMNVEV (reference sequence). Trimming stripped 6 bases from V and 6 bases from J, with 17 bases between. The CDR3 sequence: CASRFRGWGDEKLFF. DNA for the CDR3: TGTGCCAGCAGATTCCGCGGGTGGGGGGATGAAAAACTGTTTTTT.

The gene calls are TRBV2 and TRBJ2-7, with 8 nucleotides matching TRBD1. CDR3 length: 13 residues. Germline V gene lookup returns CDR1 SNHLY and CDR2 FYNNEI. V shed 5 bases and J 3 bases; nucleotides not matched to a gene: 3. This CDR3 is CASSNTGGYEQYF. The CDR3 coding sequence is TGTGCCAGCAGTAACACAGGGGGCTACGAGCAGTACTTC.

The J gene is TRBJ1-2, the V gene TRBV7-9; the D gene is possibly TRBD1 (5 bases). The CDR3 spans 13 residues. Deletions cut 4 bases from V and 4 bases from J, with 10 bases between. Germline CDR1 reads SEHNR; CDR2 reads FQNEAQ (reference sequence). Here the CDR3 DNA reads TGTGCCAGCAGCTCGACAGTGACCTATGGCTACACCTTC. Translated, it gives CASSSTVTYGYTF.

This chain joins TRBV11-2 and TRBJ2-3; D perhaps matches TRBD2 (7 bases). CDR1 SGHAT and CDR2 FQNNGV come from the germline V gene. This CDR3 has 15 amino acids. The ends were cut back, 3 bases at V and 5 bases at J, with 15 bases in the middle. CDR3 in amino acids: CASSFGGGAEDTQYF. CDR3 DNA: TGTGCCAGCAGCTTCGGCGGGGGCGCTGAAGATACGCAGTATTTT. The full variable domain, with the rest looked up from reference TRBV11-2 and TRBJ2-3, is EAGVAQSPRYKIIEKRQSVAFWCNPISGHATLYWYQQILGQGPKLLIQFQNNGVVDDSQLPKDRFSAERLKGVDSTLKIQPAKLEDSAVYLCASSFGGGAEDTQYFGPGTRLTVL.

The CDR3 protein is CASSPLLRDDYGYTF. For the CDR3, the DNA is TGTGCCAGCTCACCACTTCTCAGGGATGACTATGGCTACACCTTC. The V and J genes are TRBV18 and TRBJ1-2; tentatively, D is TRBD1 (5 bases). V was shortened by 1 base and J by 3 bases, with 12 bases between the two germline ends. There are 15 residues in the CDR3. Per germline, CDR1 KGHSH and CDR2 LQKENI. Together with reference TRBV18 and TRBJ1-2, the CDR3 gives the full variable domain: NAGVMQNPRHLVRRRGQEARLRCSPMKGHSHVYWYRQLPEEGLKFMVYLQKENIIDESGMPKERFSAEFPKEGPSILRIQQVVRGDSAAYFCASSPLLRDDYGYTFGSGTRLTVV.

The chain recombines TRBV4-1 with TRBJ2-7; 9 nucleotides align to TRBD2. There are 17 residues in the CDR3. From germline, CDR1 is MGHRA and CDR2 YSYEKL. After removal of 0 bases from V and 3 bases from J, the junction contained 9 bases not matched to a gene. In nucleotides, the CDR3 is TGCGCCAGCAGCCAAGATTCCCCACTAGCGGGTATCTACGAGCAGTACTTC. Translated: CASSQDSPLAGIYEQYF.

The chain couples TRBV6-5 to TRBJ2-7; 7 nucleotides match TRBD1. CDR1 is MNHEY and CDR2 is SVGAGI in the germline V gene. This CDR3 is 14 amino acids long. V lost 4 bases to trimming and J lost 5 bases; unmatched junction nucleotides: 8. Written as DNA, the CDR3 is TGTGCCAGCAGTTCAGGGGGTCTTGACGACGAGCAGTACTTC. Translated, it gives CASSSGGLDDEQYF.

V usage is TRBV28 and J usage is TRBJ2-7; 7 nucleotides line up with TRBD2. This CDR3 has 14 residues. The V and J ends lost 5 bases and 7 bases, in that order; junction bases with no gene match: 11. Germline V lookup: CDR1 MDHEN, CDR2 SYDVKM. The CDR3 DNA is TGTGCCAGCAGTCCTGACATCCGGGGGGATGAGCAGTACTTC. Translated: CASSPDIRGDEQYF. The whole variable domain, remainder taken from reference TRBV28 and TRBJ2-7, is DVKVTQSSRYLVKRTGEKVFLECVQDMDHENMFWYRQDPGLGLRLIYFSYDVKMKEKGDIPEGYSVSREKKERFSLILESASTNQTSMYLCASSPDIRGDEQYFGPGTRLTVT.

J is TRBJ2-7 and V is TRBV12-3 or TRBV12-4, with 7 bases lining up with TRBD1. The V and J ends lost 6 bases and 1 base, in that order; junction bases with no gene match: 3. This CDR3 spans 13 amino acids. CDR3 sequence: CASRRDSSYEQYF. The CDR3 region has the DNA TGTGCCAGCAGGAGGGACAGTTCCTACGAGCAGTACTTC.

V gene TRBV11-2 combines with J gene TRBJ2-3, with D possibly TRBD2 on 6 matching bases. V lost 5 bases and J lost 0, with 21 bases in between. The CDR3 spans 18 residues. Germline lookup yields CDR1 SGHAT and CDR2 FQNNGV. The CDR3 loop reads CASSAPGVGRFSTDTQYF. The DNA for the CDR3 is TGTGCCAGCAGCGCCCCAGGTGTAGGGAGGTTCAGCACAGATACGCAGTATTTT.

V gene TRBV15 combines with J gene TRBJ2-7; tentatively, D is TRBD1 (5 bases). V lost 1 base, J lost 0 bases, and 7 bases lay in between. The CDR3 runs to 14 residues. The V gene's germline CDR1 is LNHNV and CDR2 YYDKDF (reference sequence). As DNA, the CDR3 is TGTGCCACCAGCAGAGGAGACAGCTCCTACGAGCAGTACTTC. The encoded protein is CATSRGDSSYEQYF.

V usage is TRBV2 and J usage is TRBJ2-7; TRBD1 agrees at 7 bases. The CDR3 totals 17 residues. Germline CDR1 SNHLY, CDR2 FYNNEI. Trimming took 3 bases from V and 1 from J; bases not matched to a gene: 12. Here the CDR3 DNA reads TGTGCCAGCAGTGACGAAACAGGGGCCCGTTCATCCTACGAGCAGTACTTC. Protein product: CASSDETGARSSYEQYF. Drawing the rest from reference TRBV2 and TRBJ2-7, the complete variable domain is EPEVTQTPSHQVTQMGQEVILRCVPISNHLYFYWYRQILGQKVEFLVSFYNNEISEKSEIFDDQFSVERPDGSNFTLKIRSTKLEDSAMYFCASSDETGARSSYEQYFGPGTRLTVT.